This T cell receptor beta chain originates from a study of regulatory T cells in long-lasting Graves disease. Trimming stripped 2 bases from V and 2 bases from J, with 8 bases between. The CDR3 has 14 amino acids. Germline V lookup: CDR1 SGHTA, CDR2 FQGNSA. Time point defined: newly diagnosed GD, antithyroid drugs for less than 3 months. PBMC RNA served as the TCR library source. On this clonotype: Its antigen remains unknown.

Regarding the study as a whole: Thyroid tissue went unexamined; only peripheral blood was analyzed. Newly diagnosed patients had higher TCR diversity than persistent Graves' patients did. Whereas new patients shared 966 public clonotypes, persistent patients shared more, at some 2,700.

Construction of the TCR beta libraries employed iRepertoire HTBI primers in conjunction with Arm-PCR of CDR3 regions. TCRdb re-called the multiplex PCR reads with MiXCR, one entry per CDR3 protein. The sample contains hundreds of thousands of distinct CDR3 sequences, over 15% of which appear only once. The sample was also linked to a second study, of T cells in Graves' hyperthyroidism and ophthalmopathy.

This chain joins TRBV7-2 and TRBJ2-3, with TRBD2 as a possible D gene (5 bases). This clonotype was obtained from a man aged 35 to 55 with Graves disease. The sequencing here drew on peripheral blood mononuclear cells (PBMCs), taken at new diagnosis, from a patient treated with antithyroid drugs. The CDR3 DNA sequence: TGTGCCAGCAGCTTACAGCGGAACACAGATACGCAGTATTTT. This sequence encodes CASSLQRNTDTQYF.